This T cell receptor beta chain originates from a study of blood T cell repertoires in COVID-19. Authors' analysis steps: Amplified reference gene primers provided the basis for estimating nucleated cell counts. Clones were read by immunoSEQ multiplex PCR, and TCRdb kept only the in-frame ones, dropping some. For V, J and clone size, that table is used; D and trimming come from the DNA. This sample has about 200,000 clones, with roughly 88% found just once. The V end lost 4 bases, the J end lost 3 bases, and 21 bases lay between the germline ends. This CDR3 is built from 17 residues. Germline assignment: CDR1 SGDLS and CDR2 YYNGEE.

The sequence derives from a woman aged 40-49 years who had recovered from COVID-19. Sequenced sample: peripheral blood. V and J are TRBV9 and TRBJ2-3; a weak D match, TRBD1 (7 bases). The CDR3 loop is CASSSTLGGRGTDTQYF. As DNA, the CDR3 is TGTGCCAGCAGCTCAACCCTCGGGGGCAGGGGGACAGATACGCAGTATTTT.